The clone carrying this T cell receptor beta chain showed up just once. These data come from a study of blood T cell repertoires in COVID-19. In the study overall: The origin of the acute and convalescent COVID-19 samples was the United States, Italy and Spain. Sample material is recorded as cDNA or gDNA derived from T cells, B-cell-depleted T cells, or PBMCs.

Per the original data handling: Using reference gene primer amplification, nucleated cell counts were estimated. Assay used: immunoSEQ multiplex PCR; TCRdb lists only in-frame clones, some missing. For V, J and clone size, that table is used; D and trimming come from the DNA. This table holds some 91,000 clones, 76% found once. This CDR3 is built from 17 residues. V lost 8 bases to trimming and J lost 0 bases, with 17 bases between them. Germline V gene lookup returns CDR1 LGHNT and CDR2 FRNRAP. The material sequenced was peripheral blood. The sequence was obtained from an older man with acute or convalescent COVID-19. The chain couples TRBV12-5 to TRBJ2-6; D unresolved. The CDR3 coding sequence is TGTGCTAGTACGGTATATGGTCCGAGCTCTGGGGCCAACGTCCTGACTTTC. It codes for CASTVYGPSSGANVLTF. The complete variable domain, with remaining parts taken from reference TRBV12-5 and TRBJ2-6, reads DARVTQTPRHKVTEMGQEVTMRCQPILGHNTVFWYRQTMMQGLELLAYFRNRAPLDDSGMPKDRFSAEMPDATLATLKIQPSEPRDSAVYFCASTVYGPSSGANVLTFGAGSRLTVL.